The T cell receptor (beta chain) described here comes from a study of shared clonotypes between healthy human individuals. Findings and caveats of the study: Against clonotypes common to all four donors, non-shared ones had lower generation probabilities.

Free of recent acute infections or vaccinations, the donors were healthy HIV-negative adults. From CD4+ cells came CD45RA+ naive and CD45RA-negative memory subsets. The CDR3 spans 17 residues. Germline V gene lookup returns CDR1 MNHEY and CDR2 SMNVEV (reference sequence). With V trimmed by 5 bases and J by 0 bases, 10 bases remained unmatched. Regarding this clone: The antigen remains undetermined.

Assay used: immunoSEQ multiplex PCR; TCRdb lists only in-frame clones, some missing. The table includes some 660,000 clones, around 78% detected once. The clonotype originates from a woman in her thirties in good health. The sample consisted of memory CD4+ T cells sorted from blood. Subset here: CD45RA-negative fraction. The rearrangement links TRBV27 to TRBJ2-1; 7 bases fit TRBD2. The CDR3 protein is CASSPRPAGSSYNEQFF. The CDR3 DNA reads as TGTGCCAGCAGTCCGCGTCCAGCGGGAAGCTCCTACAATGAGCAGTTCTTC.